The 2 T cell receptor beta chains below come from one sample, sequenced in a study of T cell responses to AZD1222 COVID-19 vaccine. Method: immunoSEQ multiplex PCR; TCRdb's copy keeps in-frame clones and lacks some. The sample holds approximately 270,000 clones, almost 95% seen once. Specimen: peripheral blood, collected 28 days after the second AZD1222 dose. The receptors were gathered from an adult who received the AZD1222 COVID-19 vaccine.

The genes are TRBV6-5 and TRBJ1-2; D may be TRBD1 (5 bases). The CDR3 has 16 amino acids. Per germline, CDR1 MNHEY and CDR2 SVGAGI. Trimming pared 0 bases from V and 0 bases from J, leaving 11 bases between. The CDR3 protein is CASSYSPGRSNYGYTF. The DNA for the CDR3 is TGTGCCAGCAGTTACTCACCGGGACGGTCTAACTATGGCTACACCTTC.

The chain is built from TRBV28 and TRBJ1-1, with a possible D match to TRBD1 (6 bases). Between the trimmed V and J ends, which lost 3 bases and 4 bases, there was a span of 15 bases. This CDR3 region has 15 residues. The germline V gene encodes CDR1 MDHEN and CDR2 SYDVKM. CDR3 DNA: TGTGCCAGCAGTTTCGGGGACACCCGGAGCACTGAAGCTTTCTTT. Its translation is CASSFGDTRSTEAFF.